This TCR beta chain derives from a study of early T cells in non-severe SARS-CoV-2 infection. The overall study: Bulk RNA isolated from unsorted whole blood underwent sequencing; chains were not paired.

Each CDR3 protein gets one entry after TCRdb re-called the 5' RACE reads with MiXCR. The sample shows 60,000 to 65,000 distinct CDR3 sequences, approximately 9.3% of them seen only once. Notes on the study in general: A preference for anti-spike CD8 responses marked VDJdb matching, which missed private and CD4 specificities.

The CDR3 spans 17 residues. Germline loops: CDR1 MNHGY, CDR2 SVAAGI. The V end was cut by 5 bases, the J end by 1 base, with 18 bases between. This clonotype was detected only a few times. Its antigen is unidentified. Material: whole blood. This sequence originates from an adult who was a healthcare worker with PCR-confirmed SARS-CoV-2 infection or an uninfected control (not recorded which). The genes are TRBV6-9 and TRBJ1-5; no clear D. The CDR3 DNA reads TGTGCCAGCAGTCTTAGGAATCAACGCAGGAGCAATCAGCCCCAGCATTTT. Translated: CASSLRNQRRSNQPQHF.